This TCR beta chain was profiled in a study of shared clonotypes between healthy human individuals. About the study: A donor's plate count was three for CD4 naive and three for CD4 memory; CD8 naive had two and CD8 memory one.

Genomic DNA (from each subset) was split evenly across several immunoSEQ plates. Profiling relied on immunoSEQ multiplex PCR, and the TCRdb table lists in-frame clones only, not all of them. Among about 2 million clones listed, approximately 95% were seen once. CDR1 is MNHEY and CDR2 is SVGAGI in the germline V gene. The V end lost 4 bases, the J end lost 3 bases, and 17 bases lay between the germline ends. CDR3 length: 16 residues. The material sequenced was naive CD4+ T cells sorted from blood. Subset noted: CD45RA+ positively selected. This TCR was sampled from a man younger than 35 in good health. V and J are TRBV6-5 and TRBJ2-3, with D possibly matching TRBD1 (6 bases). The CDR3 loop reads CASSSLTLGTTDTQYF. The CDR3 DNA reads TGTGCCAGCAGTTCGCTCACGCTCGGGACAACAGATACGCAGTATTTT.